The rows below give T cell receptor beta chains drawn from one sample of a study of cytomegalovirus exposure and HLA in healthy donors. Using immunoSEQ multiplex PCR, the repertoire was profiled, and TCRdb retains in-frame clones only, with some absent. The sample shows over 100,000 clones, and under 2% sits with its ten largest clones. Material: PBMCs. These receptors originate from a woman in her thirties or forties in good health and CMV-seropositive. The CDR3 runs from the conserved cysteine through the conserved F or W. A D gene is named only where the DNA matches it firmly.

V	J	D	CDR3	DNA
TRBV14	TRBJ2-3	TRBD2	CASSRNNPSGLAGGDTDTQYF	TGTGCCAGCAGCAGGAACAACCCGTCGGGACTAGCGGGAGGAGACACAGATACGCAGTATTTT
TRBV7-3	TRBJ1-4	NA	CASSPTGGNEKLFF	TGTGCCAGCAGCCCTACGGGAGGTAATGAAAAACTGTTTTTT
TRBV10-3	TRBJ1-1	TRBD1	CAISESYQGAHGTEAFF	TGTGCCATCAGTGAGTCGTACCAGGGGGCGCATGGAACTGAAGCTTTCTTT
TRBV5-6	TRBJ2-6	NA	CASSPPVLSGANVLTF	TGTGCCAGCAGCCCCCCGGTTCTCTCTGGGGCCAACGTCCTGACTTTC
TRBV6-5	TRBJ2-3	NA	CASSYEGSSTDTQYF	TGTGCCAGCAGTTACGAAGGGAGCAGCACAGATACGCAGTATTTT
TRBV4-1	TRBJ2-1	NA	CASSQRDYNEQFF	TGCGCCAGCAGCCAGCGGGACTACAATGAGCAGTTCTTC
TRBV4-1	TRBJ2-7	TRBD2	CASSQDTYGTSGPGSTYEQYF	TGCGCCAGCAGCCAAGATACTTACGGGACTAGCGGGCCAGGGTCAACCTACGAGCAGTACTTC
TRBV27	TRBJ2-2	NA	CASSLPGTNYPGELFF	TGTGCCAGCAGTCTACCCGGGACAAATTATCCCGGGGAGCTGTTTTTT
TRBV19	TRBJ2-1	NA	CASSIRAEGSYNEQFF	TGTGCCAGTAGTATTCGGGCCGAGGGCTCCTACAATGAGCAGTTCTTC
TRBV6-1	TRBJ2-1	NA	CASIARVYNEQFF	TGTGCCAGCATTGCGAGAGTTTACAATGAGCAGTTCTTC
TRBV13	TRBJ2-1	TRBD2	CASSPRTSGRAEQFF	TGTGCCAGCAGCCCCCGGACTAGCGGGAGGGCCGAGCAGTTCTTC
TRBV6-1	TRBJ1-5	NA	CASSEPGVNQPQHF	TGTGCCAGCAGTGAACCAGGGGTCAATCAGCCCCAGCATTTT
TRBV7-9	TRBJ2-1	NA	CASSQTGENEQFF	TGTGCCAGCAGCCAAACGGGGGAGAATGAGCAGTTCTTC
TRBV27	TRBJ1-4	NA	CASSTTNEKLFF	TGTGCCAGCAGTACCACAAATGAAAAACTGTTTTTT
TRBV7-9	TRBJ2-2	TRBD2	CASSVPSGGITGELFF	TGTGCCAGCAGCGTGCCCAGCGGGGGGATCACCGGGGAGCTGTTTTTT
TRBV2	TRBJ2-3	NA	CARNPREGTDTQYF	TGTGCCAGGAATCCGAGGGAGGGCACAGATACGCAGTATTTT
TRBV15	TRBJ1-6	TRBD1	CATSRSGGGGSPLHF	TGTGCCACCAGCAGATCAGGGGGTGGTGGTTCACCCCTCCACTTT
TRBV5-1	TRBJ1-2	TRBD1	CASSGDRGYTF	TGCGCCAGCAGCGGGGACAGGGGCTACACCTTC
TRBV18	TRBJ1-2	TRBD1	CASSPGTGGIDYGYTF	TGTGCCAGCTCACCCGGGACAGGGGGCATTGACTATGGCTACACCTTC
TRBV28	TRBJ2-6	NA	CASSSPTGANVLTF	TGTGCCAGCAGTTCCCCCACTGGGGCCAACGTCCTGACTTTC
TRBV7-3	TRBJ1-4	TRBD1	CASSPGQGANEKLFF	TGTGCCAGCAGCCCCGGACAGGGGGCGAATGAAAAACTGTTTTTT
TRBV6-5	TRBJ2-1	TRBD2	CASRNRLAGSDEQFF	TGTGCCAGCAGAAACCGACTAGCGGGGAGCGATGAGCAGTTCTTC
TRBV19	TRBJ2-2	TRBD2	CASSIAREYTGELFF	TGTGCCAGTAGTATTGCGCGGGAGTACACCGGGGAGCTGTTTTTT
TRBV19	TRBJ2-7	TRBD2	CASTKIAGGATQHYEQYF	TGTGCCAGTACCAAGATAGCGGGAGGTGCAACCCAACACTACGAGCAGTACTTC
TRBV5-1	TRBJ1-1	TRBD1	CASSQSTGGLNTEAFF	TGCGCCAGCAGCCAGTCGACAGGGGGCTTGAACACTGAAGCTTTCTTT
TRBV25-1	TRBJ1-4	NA	CASNERGSNEKLFF	TGTGCCAGCAATGAAAGGGGATCCAATGAAAAACTGTTTTTT
TRBV9	TRBJ2-7	NA	CASSVAYGASYEQYF	TGTGCCAGCAGCGTAGCTTACGGAGCCTCCTACGAGCAGTACTTC